The 11 T cell receptor beta chains given below trace back to one sample, sequenced in a study of cytomegalovirus exposure and HLA in healthy donors. PCR was performed using 60 Vbeta and 13 Jbeta primers. The method was immunoSEQ multiplex PCR; TCRdb's version includes in-frame clones alone and lacks a portion of them. The table lists 130,000 or so clones, about 80% of them singletons. Material for sequencing was PBMCs. The origin of the receptors is a middle-aged woman in good health and CMV-seronegative.

This clone was counted between two and nine times. The rearrangement links TRBV4-3 to TRBJ1-2; 9 bases fit TRBD1. Germline CDR1 and CDR2: LGHNA and YSLEER. The CDR3 spans 14 residues. J lost 7 bases, V lost 1 base, and 4 bases had no gene match. Here the CDR3 DNA reads TGCGCCAGCAGCCAAGGGGGACAGGGTCGTGGCTACACCTTC. It encodes CASSQGGQGRGYTF.

The gene calls are TRBV7-3 and TRBJ2-7; a possible D gene is TRBD1 (6 bases). The germline gives CDR1 SGHTA, CDR2 FQGTGA. The CDR3 contains 12 residues. V lost 4 bases and J lost 4, with 8 bases in between. Here the CDR3 reads CASSSQGYEQYF. The CDR3 DNA reads as TGTGCCAGCAGCTCACAGGGATACGAGCAGTACTTC. Combining the CDR3 with reference TRBV7-3 and TRBJ2-7 gives the whole variable domain GAGVSQTPSNKVTEKGKYVELRCDPISGHTALYWYRQSLGQGPEFLIYFQGTGAADDSGLPNDRFFAVRPEGSVSTLKIQRTERGDSAVYLCASSSQGYEQYFGPGTRLTVT.

Points on this clone: One end of the junction is discordant with germline, which a read error may explain. The chain is built from TRBV4-1 and TRBJ2-1; 15 nucleotides match TRBD2. The germline V gene has CDR1 MGHRA and CDR2 YSYEKL. The CDR3 has 18 amino acids. CDR3 DNA: TGCGCCAGCAGCCGTGGACTAGCGGGAGGGCCGGGATACAATAAGCAGTTCTTC. It encodes CASSRGLAGGPGYNKQFF.

The J gene is TRBJ2-5, the V gene TRBV23-1, with 8 positions matching TRBD2. TRBV23-1 is labeled an ORF, and its function is uncertain. The J segment lost 5 bases and the V segment lost 2 bases, leaving 10 bases of the junction unmatched. The CDR3 consists of 16 residues. Written as DNA, the CDR3 is TGCGCCAGCAGTCAACCTCCGGGACTAGAACGGGAGACCCAGTACTTC. Protein product: CASSQPPGLERETQYF.

The rearrangement uses TRBV28 and TRBJ2-7; D is uncertain. The V and J ends lost 1 base and 2 bases respectively, with 18 bases between them. CDR3 size: 17 residues. CDR1 is MDHEN and CDR2 is SYDVKM in the germline V gene. The CDR3 DNA reads TGTGCCAGCAGTTTATTAACCGAGCTGGTTCCCACCTACGAGCAGTACTTC. Protein: CASSLLTELVPTYEQYF.

This clone was counted a single time. The chain joins TRBV4-3 to TRBJ2-3, with TRBD1 as a possible D gene (6 bases). The CDR3 length is 14 residues. Germline CDR1 and CDR2: LGHNA and YSLEER. Trimming left V 2 bases short and J 4 bases short, with 10 bases between. The CDR3 is CASSQTTGPDTQYF. The CDR3 DNA reads as TGCGCCAGCAGCCAAACTACAGGGCCAGATACGCAGTATTTT.

V and J are TRBV28 and TRBJ2-7; 9 nucleotides line up with TRBD1. This CDR3 is built from 15 residues. V shed 6 bases and J 8 bases; nucleotides not matched to a gene: 14. In germline, CDR1 is MDHEN, CDR2 SYDVKM. CDR3 region: CASSYTGQGSPKQYF. Here the CDR3 DNA reads TGTGCCAGCAGCTACACGGGACAGGGCTCTCCGAAGCAGTACTTC.

This clone was counted only a few times. The chain carries TRBV7-2 and TRBJ2-7, with D tentatively TRBD2 (6 bases). The germline V and J ends were trimmed by 4 bases and 6 bases, with 19 bases remaining between them. This CDR3 is 15 amino acids long. Germline V gene data show CDR1 as SGHTA and CDR2 as FQGNSA. CDR3 sequence reads: CASSSPSEPDSEQYF. CDR3 coding DNA: TGTGCCAGCAGCTCCCCTAGCGAGCCAGACTCCGAGCAGTACTTC.

The V gene is TRBV18, the J gene TRBJ2-3; 7 bases line up with TRBD2. V was clipped by 4 bases and J by 5 bases; unmatched bases: 6. The CDR3 extends over 14 amino acids. Germline CDR1 KGHSH, CDR2 LQKENI. CDR3 amino acids: CASSRGGQGDTQYF. Written as DNA, the CDR3 is TGTGCCAGCTCACGGGGAGGGCAAGGAGATACGCAGTATTTT. Supplemented by reference TRBV18 and TRBJ2-3, the full variable domain reads NAGVMQNPRHLVRRRGQEARLRCSPMKGHSHVYWYRQLPEEGLKFMVYLQKENIIDESGMPKERFSAEFPKEGPSILRIQQVVRGDSAAYFCASSRGGQGDTQYFGPGTRLTVL.

The chain uses TRBV28 and TRBJ1-2; no definite D call. The length of the CDR3 is 15 residues. Germline loops: CDR1 MDHEN, CDR2 SYDVKM. With 5 bases removed from V and 1 base from J, the gap between germline ends came to 14 bases. The CDR3 bases are TGTGCCAGCAGTGAACACGCCCCCGTTAACTATGGCTACACCTTC. It translates to CASSEHAPVNYGYTF.

V is TRBV11-2 and J is TRBJ1-6, with D perhaps TRBD1 (6 bases). The germline gives CDR1 SGHAT, CDR2 FQNNGV. Trimming pared 5 bases from V and 5 bases from J, leaving 19 bases between. This CDR3 has 17 residues. The CDR3 bases are TGTGCCAGCAGCCGTTTCTTACGGACAGTTAATAATTCACCCCTCCACTTT. This translates into CASSRFLRTVNNSPLHF.